These T cell receptor beta chains were read from a single sample in a study of CD8+ T cells in alopecia areata. The data were produced by immunoSEQ multiplex PCR, yet TCRdb's version contains in-frame clones alone and is incomplete. The profile shows 200,000 to 250,000 clones, about 68% of them singletons. The material was CD4+ T cells sorted from blood, obtained at week 0. The receptors shown here come from a human donor with alopecia areata. Both conserved end residues are part of each CDR3. D genes are given only for firm matches. Clone size is given for some rows only: seen once, a few or many times, or a class if the clone is expanded.

D gene: -
V gene: TRBV15
J gene: TRBJ2-3
clone size: -
CDR3 protein: CATMLGEAPTDTQYF
CDR3 DNA: TGTGCCACCATGTTGGGAGAGGCACCCACAGATACGCAGTATTTT

D gene: TRBD2
V gene: TRBV30
J gene: TRBJ2-3
clone size: -
CDR3 protein: CAWSVREVPPTDTQYF
CDR3 DNA: TGTGCCTGGAGTGTACGGGAGGTTCCCCCCACAGATACGCAGTATTTT

D gene: TRBD1
V gene: TRBV15
J gene: TRBJ2-5
clone size: -
CDR3 protein: CATSRDQLGQGLETQYF
CDR3 DNA: TGTGCCACCAGCAGAGATCAGTTAGGACAGGGGCTAGAGACCCAGTACTTC

D gene: -
V gene: TRBV7-6
J gene: TRBJ2-3
clone size: -
CDR3 protein: CASSLSFWDTQYF
CDR3 DNA: TGTGCCAGCAGCTTGTCCTTCTGGGATACGCAGTATTTT

D gene: TRBD1
V gene: TRBV29-1
J gene: TRBJ2-2
clone size: few
CDR3 protein: CSIRLTGGNTGELFF
CDR3 DNA: TGCAGCATTCGTTTGACAGGGGGCAACACCGGGGAGCTGTTTTTT

D gene: -
V gene: TRBV5-1
J gene: TRBJ2-5
clone size: -
CDR3 protein: CASSPQGYEETQYF
CDR3 DNA: TGCGCCAGCAGCCCCCAAGGGTATGAAGAGACCCAGTACTTC

D gene: -
V gene: TRBV29-1
J gene: TRBJ1-2
clone size: -
CDR3 protein: CSARDVYGYTF
CDR3 DNA: TGCAGCGCCAGGGACGTCTATGGCTACACCTTC

D gene: TRBD1
V gene: TRBV9
J gene: TRBJ2-1
clone size: -
CDR3 protein: CATSRGQAENEQFF
CDR3 DNA: TGTGCCACCAGCCGGGGACAGGCCGAAAATGAGCAGTTCTTC

D gene: -
V gene: TRBV11-2
J gene: TRBJ1-1
clone size: -
CDR3 protein: CACTLKGGTEAFF
CDR3 DNA: TGTGCCTGCACCCTAAAGGGGGGCACTGAAGCTTTCTTT

D gene: -
V gene: TRBV5-6
J gene: TRBJ2-3
clone size: -
CDR3 protein: CASSSDGPNTDTQYF
CDR3 DNA: TGTGCCAGCAGCTCGGACGGACCTAACACAGATACGCAGTATTTT

D gene: -
V gene: TRBV5-4
J gene: TRBJ2-7
clone size: -
CDR3 protein: CASSLRQGLHEQYF
CDR3 DNA: TGTGCCAGCAGCTTGAGGCAGGGGTTACACGAGCAGTACTTC

D gene: TRBD1
V gene: TRBV5-1
J gene: TRBJ2-5
clone size: -
CDR3 protein: CASSSGQGYETQYF
CDR3 DNA: TGCGCCAGCAGCTCGGGACAGGGGTACGAGACCCAGTACTTC

D gene: TRBD1
V gene: TRBV29-1
J gene: TRBJ2-5
clone size: few
CDR3 protein: CSVEPTGGIKTQYF
CDR3 DNA: TGCAGCGTTGAACCGACAGGGGGAATAAAGACCCAGTACTTC

D gene: -
V gene: TRBV5-1
J gene: TRBJ1-6
clone size: once
CDR3 protein: CASSPDPSSYNSPLHF
CDR3 DNA: TGCGCCAGCAGCCCGGACCCGAGCTCCTATAATTCACCCCTCCACTTT

D gene: -
V gene: TRBV30
J gene: TRBJ2-2
clone size: -
CDR3 protein: CAWSPRAPGELFF
CDR3 DNA: TGTGCCTGGAGTCCCAGGGCCCCCGGGGAGCTGTTTTTT

D gene: TRBD1
V gene: TRBV9
J gene: TRBJ1-2
clone size: -
CDR3 protein: CASSVDRNYGYTF
CDR3 DNA: TGTGCCAGCAGCGTGGACAGGAATTATGGCTACACCTTC

D gene: -
V gene: TRBV19
J gene: TRBJ1-5
clone size: -
CDR3 protein: CASSPTGNQPQHF
CDR3 DNA: TGTGCCAGTAGTCCAACAGGGAATCAGCCCCAGCATTTT

D gene: TRBD1
V gene: TRBV9
J gene: TRBJ2-3
clone size: -
CDR3 protein: CASSAWTGAESDTQYF
CDR3 DNA: TGTGCCAGCAGCGCGTGGACAGGGGCCGAGTCAGATACGCAGTATTTT

D gene: -
V gene: TRBV10-3
J gene: TRBJ2-1
clone size: many
CDR3 protein: CAISDEKGSNEQFF
CDR3 DNA: TGTGCCATCAGTGACGAGAAGGGGAGCAATGAGCAGTTCTTC

D gene: -
V gene: TRBV7-8
J gene: TRBJ1-6
clone size: -
CDR3 protein: CASRQLLNHSPLHF
CDR3 DNA: TGTGCCAGCAGACAACTTTTGAACCATTCACCCCTCCACTTT

D gene: TRBD1
V gene: TRBV30
J gene: TRBJ1-5
clone size: -
CDR3 protein: CAWRLQGAGQPQHF
CDR3 DNA: TGTGCCTGGAGACTACAGGGGGCAGGTCAGCCCCAGCATTTT

D gene: -
V gene: TRBV5-4
J gene: TRBJ2-2
clone size: -
CDR3 protein: CASSLGAGMNTGELFF
CDR3 DNA: TGTGCCAGCAGCTTAGGGGCGGGGATGAACACCGGGGAGCTGTTTTTT

D gene: -
V gene: TRBV7-2
J gene: TRBJ2-7
clone size: -
CDR3 protein: CASSRRIALYEQYF
CDR3 DNA: TGTGCCAGCAGCCGGCGGATAGCCCTTTACGAGCAGTACTTC

D gene: -
V gene: TRBV30
J gene: TRBJ2-7
clone size: -
CDR3 protein: CAWTEEPMGGEQYF
CDR3 DNA: TGTGCCTGGACTGAGGAGCCCATGGGTGGCGAGCAGTACTTC

D gene: TRBD2
V gene: TRBV29-1
J gene: TRBJ2-3
clone size: -
CDR3 protein: CSAGLAGGTDTQYF
CDR3 DNA: TGCAGCGCCGGGCTGGCGGGGGGTACAGATACGCAGTATTTT

D gene: -
V gene: TRBV29-1
J gene: TRBJ1-2
clone size: -
CDR3 protein: CSVVNTLTSNYGYTF
CDR3 DNA: TGCAGCGTGGTCAACACATTAACTTCTAACTATGGCTACACCTTC

D gene: TRBD1
V gene: TRBV7-3
J gene: TRBJ2-1
clone size: -
CDR3 protein: CASSLAGGEQFF
CDR3 DNA: TGTGCCAGCAGCTTAGCAGGGGGCGAGCAGTTCTTC

D gene: -
V gene: TRBV30
J gene: TRBJ1-6
clone size: -
CDR3 protein: CAWSLENYNSPLHF
CDR3 DNA: TGTGCCTGGAGTTTAGAGAATTATAATTCACCCCTCCACTTT

D gene: TRBD2
V gene: TRBV6-6
J gene: TRBJ2-5
clone size: -
CDR3 protein: CASTHGGDQETQYF
CDR3 DNA: TGTGCCAGCACCCATGGGGGGGACCAAGAGACCCAGTACTTC

D gene: TRBD2
V gene: TRBV29-1
J gene: TRBJ2-3
clone size: -
CDR3 protein: CSVVAGGRTDTQYF
CDR3 DNA: TGCAGCGTTGTTGCGGGGGGCCGCACAGATACGCAGTATTTT

D gene: TRBD1
V gene: TRBV6-5
J gene: TRBJ1-6
clone size: -
CDR3 protein: CASSYQGTGVSPLHF
CDR3 DNA: TGTGCCAGCAGTTACCAAGGGACAGGGGTCTCACCCCTCCACTTT

D gene: TRBD1
V gene: TRBV7-8
J gene: TRBJ2-6
clone size: few
CDR3 protein: CASSPRDRGLSGANVLTF
CDR3 DNA: TGTGCCAGCAGCCCCCGGGACAGGGGCCTCTCTGGGGCCAACGTCCTGACTTTC

D gene: TRBD2
V gene: TRBV5-4
J gene: TRBJ2-1
clone size: -
CDR3 protein: CASSSTSGANNEQFF
CDR3 DNA: TGTGCCAGCAGCAGCACTAGCGGGGCAAACAATGAGCAGTTCTTC

D gene: TRBD2
V gene: TRBV30
J gene: TRBJ2-7
clone size: -
CDR3 protein: CAWTTGTTPYEQYF
CDR3 DNA: TGTGCCTGGACCACCGGGACTACACCCTACGAGCAGTACTTC

D gene: TRBD1
V gene: TRBV18
J gene: TRBJ2-7
clone size: -
CDR3 protein: CASSPEGTGSEQYF
CDR3 DNA: TGTGCCAGCTCACCGGAGGGGACAGGGAGTGAGCAGTACTTC

D gene: -
V gene: TRBV7-2
J gene: TRBJ1-5
clone size: few
CDR3 protein: CASSPRRDQPQHF
CDR3 DNA: TGTGCCAGCAGCCCACGGCGCGATCAGCCCCAGCATTTT

D gene: -
V gene: TRBV30
J gene: TRBJ1-1
clone size: few
CDR3 protein: CAWSTPSGATEAFF
CDR3 DNA: TGTGCCTGGAGTACCCCGAGTGGGGCCACTGAAGCTTTCTTT

D gene: -
V gene: TRBV30
J gene: TRBJ1-4
clone size: few
CDR3 protein: CAWKATNEKLFF
CDR3 DNA: TGTGCCTGGAAAGCAACTAATGAAAAACTGTTTTTT

D gene: TRBD1
V gene: TRBV2
J gene: TRBJ2-1
clone size: -
CDR3 protein: CASSSDRGLEYNEQFF
CDR3 DNA: TGTGCCAGCAGTTCGGACAGGGGGCTTGAATACAATGAGCAGTTCTTC

D gene: -
V gene: TRBV29-1
J gene: TRBJ1-2
clone size: -
CDR3 protein: CSVNRANYGYTF
CDR3 DNA: TGCAGCGTTAACAGAGCTAACTATGGCTACACCTTC

D gene: -
V gene: TRBV6-5
J gene: TRBJ1-2
clone size: -
CDR3 protein: CASTQGTNYGYTF
CDR3 DNA: TGTGCCAGCACGCAAGGGACAAACTATGGCTACACCTTC

D gene: -
V gene: TRBV7-2
J gene: TRBJ1-2
clone size: once
CDR3 protein: CASELHYGYTF
CDR3 DNA: TGTGCCAGTGAACTACACTATGGCTACACCTTC

D gene: TRBD2
V gene: TRBV30
J gene: TRBJ2-3
clone size: -
CDR3 protein: CAWSALPGLANTDTQYF
CDR3 DNA: TGTGCCTGGAGTGCTCTACCGGGACTAGCTAACACAGATACGCAGTATTTT

D gene: TRBD2
V gene: TRBV7-3
J gene: TRBJ2-1
clone size: -
CDR3 protein: CASSPPASGGRSEQFF
CDR3 DNA: TGTGCCAGCAGCCCCCCGGCTAGCGGGGGTAGGAGTGAGCAGTTCTTC

D gene: -
V gene: TRBV20-1
J gene: TRBJ2-7
clone size: -
CDR3 protein: CSARGHNEQYF
CDR3 DNA: TGCAGTGCTAGAGGACACAACGAGCAGTACTTC

D gene: -
V gene: TRBV6-1
J gene: TRBJ2-7
clone size: -
CDR3 protein: CASIEGPDYEQYF
CDR3 DNA: TGTGCCAGCATTGAGGGGCCGGACTACGAGCAGTACTTC

D gene: -
V gene: TRBV6-1
J gene: TRBJ1-5
clone size: -
CDR3 protein: CASSVVGAGANQPQHF
CDR3 DNA: TGTGCCAGCAGTGTGGTAGGGGCAGGGGCGAATCAGCCCCAGCATTTT

D gene: -
V gene: TRBV6-6
J gene: TRBJ1-1
clone size: -
CDR3 protein: CASSLESHTEAFF
CDR3 DNA: TGTGCCAGCAGTCTGGAGTCGCACACTGAAGCTTTCTTT

D gene: TRBD2
V gene: TRBV29-1
J gene: TRBJ2-5
clone size: few
CDR3 protein: CSAGTSGHQETQYF
CDR3 DNA: TGCAGCGCCGGGACTAGCGGACACCAAGAGACCCAGTACTTC

D gene: TRBD1
V gene: TRBV30
J gene: TRBJ1-6
clone size: -
CDR3 protein: CAGDRGNNSPLHF
CDR3 DNA: TGTGCCGGCGACAGGGGAAATAATTCACCCCTCCACTTT

D gene: -
V gene: TRBV5-1
J gene: TRBJ1-2
clone size: -
CDR3 protein: CASSLQGSYTF
CDR3 DNA: TGCGCCAGCAGCTTGCAGGGCTCTTACACCTTC

D gene: TRBD1
V gene: TRBV30
J gene: TRBJ2-7
clone size: -
CDR3 protein: CAWKRGPDEQYF
CDR3 DNA: TGTGCCTGGAAAAGGGGGCCGGACGAGCAGTACTTC

D gene: -
V gene: TRBV7-3
J gene: TRBJ1-1
clone size: -
CDR3 protein: CASSSSGSTEAFF
CDR3 DNA: TGTGCCAGCAGCTCCTCAGGTAGCACTGAAGCTTTCTTT